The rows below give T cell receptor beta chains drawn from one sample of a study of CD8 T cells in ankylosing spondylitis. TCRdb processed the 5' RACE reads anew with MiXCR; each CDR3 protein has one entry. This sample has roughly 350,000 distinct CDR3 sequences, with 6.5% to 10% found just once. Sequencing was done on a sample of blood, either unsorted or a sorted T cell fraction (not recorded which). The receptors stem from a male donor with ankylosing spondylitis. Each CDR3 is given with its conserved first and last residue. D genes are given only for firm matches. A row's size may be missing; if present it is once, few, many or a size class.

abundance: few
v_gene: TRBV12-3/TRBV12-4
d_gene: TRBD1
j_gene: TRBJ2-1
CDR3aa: CASSTQPGQDYNEQFF
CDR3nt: TGTGCCAGCAGCACCCAACCGGGACAGGATTACAATGAGCAGTTCTTC

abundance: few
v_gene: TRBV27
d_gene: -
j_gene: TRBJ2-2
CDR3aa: CASSGRSNTGELFF
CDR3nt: TGTGCCAGCAGCGGACGGTCGAACACCGGGGAGCTGTTTTTT

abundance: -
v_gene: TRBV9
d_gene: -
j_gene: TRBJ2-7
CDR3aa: CASSLSGNEQYF
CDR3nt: TGTGCCAGCAGCCTTTCCGGGAACGAGCAGTACTTC

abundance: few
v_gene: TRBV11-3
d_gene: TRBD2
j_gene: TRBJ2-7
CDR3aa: CASSLTSGGDGDEQYF
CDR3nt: TGTGCCAGCAGCTTAACTAGCGGGGGGGACGGCGACGAGCAGTACTTC

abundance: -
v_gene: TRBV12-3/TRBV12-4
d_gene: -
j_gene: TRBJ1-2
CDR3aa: CASSSQGSGYTF
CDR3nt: TGTGCCAGCAGTTCACAGGGCTCTGGCTACACCTTC

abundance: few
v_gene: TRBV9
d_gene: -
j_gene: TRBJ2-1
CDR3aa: CASSVHGDGDIEQFF
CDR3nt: TGTGCCAGCAGCGTACACGGGGATGGAGATATTGAGCAGTTCTTC

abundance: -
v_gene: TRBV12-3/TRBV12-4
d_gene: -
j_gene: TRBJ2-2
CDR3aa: CASINRVGTGELFF
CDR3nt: TGTGCCAGTATAAACAGGGTGGGGACCGGGGAGCTGTTTTTT

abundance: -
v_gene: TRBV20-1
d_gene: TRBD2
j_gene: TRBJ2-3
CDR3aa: CSARDFKLAGADTQYF
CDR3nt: TGCAGTGCTAGAGATTTCAAACTAGCGGGGGCGGATACGCAGTATTTT

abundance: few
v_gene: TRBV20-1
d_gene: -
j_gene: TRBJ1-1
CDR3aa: CSALPGLSEAFF
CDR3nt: TGCAGTGCTCTCCCAGGGCTTTCTGAAGCTTTCTTT

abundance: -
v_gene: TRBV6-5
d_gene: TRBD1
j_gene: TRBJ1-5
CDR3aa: CASSYYGTGGNQPQHF
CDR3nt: TGTGCCAGCAGTTACTACGGGACAGGAGGCAATCAGCCCCAGCATTTT

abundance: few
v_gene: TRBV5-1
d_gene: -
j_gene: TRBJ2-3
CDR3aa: CASSLMTRQGDTQYF
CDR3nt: TGCGCCAGCAGCTTGATGACTAGGCAGGGAGATACGCAGTATTTT

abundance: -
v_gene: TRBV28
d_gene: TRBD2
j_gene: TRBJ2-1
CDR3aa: CASSSDSGTLIYNEQFF
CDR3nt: TGTGCCAGCAGTTCAGACAGCGGGACCCTAATCTACAATGAGCAGTTCTTC

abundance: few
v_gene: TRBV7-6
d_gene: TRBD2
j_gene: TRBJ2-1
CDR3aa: CASSGGGPESNEQFF
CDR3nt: TGTGCCAGCAGTGGCGGGGGGCCCGAGAGCAATGAGCAGTTCTTC

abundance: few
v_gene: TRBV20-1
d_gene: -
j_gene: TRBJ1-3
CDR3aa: CSAVGGTGNTIYF
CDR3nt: TGCAGTGCTGTAGGTGGGACTGGAAACACCATATATTTT

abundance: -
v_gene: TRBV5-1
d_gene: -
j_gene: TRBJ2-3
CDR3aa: CVSSWAGGATDTQYF
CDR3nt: TGCGTCAGCAGCTGGGCCGGGGGCGCGACAGATACGCAGTATTTT

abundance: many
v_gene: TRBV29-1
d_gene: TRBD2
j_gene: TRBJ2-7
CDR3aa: CSVEVPGGVFEQYF
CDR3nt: TGCAGCGTTGAAGTTCCGGGAGGGGTCTTCGAGCAGTACTTC

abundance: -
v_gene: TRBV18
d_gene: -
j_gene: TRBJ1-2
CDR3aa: CASSPDSGAPNYGYTF
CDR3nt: TGTGCCAGCTCCCCCGACAGTGGGGCGCCGAACTATGGCTACACCTTC

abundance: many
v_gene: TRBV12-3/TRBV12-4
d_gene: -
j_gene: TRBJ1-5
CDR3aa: CASVRENSNQPQHF
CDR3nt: TGTGCCAGCGTCCGAGAGAATAGCAATCAGCCCCAGCATTTT

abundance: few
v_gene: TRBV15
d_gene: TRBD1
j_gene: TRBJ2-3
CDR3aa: CATSARTGERTDTQYF
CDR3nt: TGTGCCACCAGCGCTAGGACAGGGGAACGCACAGATACGCAGTATTTT

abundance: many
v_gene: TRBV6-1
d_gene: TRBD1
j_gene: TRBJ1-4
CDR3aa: CASRGWTGLGEKLFF
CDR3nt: TGTGCCAGTAGAGGATGGACAGGGCTAGGTGAAAAACTGTTTTTT

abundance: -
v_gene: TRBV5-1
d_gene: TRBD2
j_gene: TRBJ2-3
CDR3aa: CASSLSAGGPPDTQYF
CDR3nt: TGCGCCAGCAGCCTCTCCGCGGGAGGGCCCCCAGATACGCAGTATTTT

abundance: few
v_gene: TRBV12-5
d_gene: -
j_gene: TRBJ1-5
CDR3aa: CASGLVQGAGQPQHF
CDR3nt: TGTGCTAGTGGTTTGGTCCAGGGTGCCGGTCAGCCCCAGCATTTT

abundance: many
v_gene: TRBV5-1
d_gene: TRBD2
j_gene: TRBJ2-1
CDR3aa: CASSSERERWNEQFF
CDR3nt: TGCGCCAGCAGTTCCGAGCGGGAGCGTTGGAATGAGCAGTTCTTC

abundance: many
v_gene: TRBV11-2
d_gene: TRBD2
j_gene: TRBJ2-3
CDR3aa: CASSYEVSGYSTDTQYF
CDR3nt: TGTGCCAGCAGCTATGAGGTTAGCGGGTACAGCACAGATACGCAGTATTTT

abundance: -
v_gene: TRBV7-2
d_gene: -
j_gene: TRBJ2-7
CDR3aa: CASSAGLPSLYEQYF
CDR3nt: TGTGCCAGCAGCGCGGGACTCCCCTCCCTCTACGAGCAGTACTTC

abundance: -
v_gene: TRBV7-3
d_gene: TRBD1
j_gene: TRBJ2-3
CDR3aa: CASSLTAGGASMTDTQYF
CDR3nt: TGTGCCAGCAGCTTAACGGCAGGGGGCGCGTCGATGACAGATACGCAGTATTTT

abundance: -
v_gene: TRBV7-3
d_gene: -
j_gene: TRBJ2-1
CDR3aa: CASSFSRRGDEQFF
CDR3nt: TGTGCCAGCAGCTTCTCGCGGAGGGGCGATGAGCAGTTCTTC

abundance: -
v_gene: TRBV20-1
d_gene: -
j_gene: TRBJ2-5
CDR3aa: CSARVGVKETQYF
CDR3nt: TGCAGTGCTAGAGTAGGGGTTAAAGAGACCCAGTACTTC

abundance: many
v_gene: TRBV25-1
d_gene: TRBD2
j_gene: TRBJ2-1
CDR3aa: CASSELPGTSGVYNEQFF
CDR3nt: TGTGCCAGCAGTGAACTTCCCGGGACTAGCGGAGTATACAATGAGCAGTTCTTC

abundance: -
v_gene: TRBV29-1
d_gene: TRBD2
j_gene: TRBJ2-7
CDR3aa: CSVRLADGPYEQYF
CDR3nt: TGCAGCGTTAGACTAGCGGACGGGCCCTACGAGCAGTACTTC

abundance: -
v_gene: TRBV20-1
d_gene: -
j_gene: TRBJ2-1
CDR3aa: CSARIGGDLQFF
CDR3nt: TGCAGTGCTAGGATAGGGGGGGATTTGCAGTTCTTC

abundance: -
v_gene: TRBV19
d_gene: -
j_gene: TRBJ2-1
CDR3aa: CASSIGGEQFF
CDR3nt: TGTGCCAGTAGTATCGGGGGTGAGCAGTTCTTC

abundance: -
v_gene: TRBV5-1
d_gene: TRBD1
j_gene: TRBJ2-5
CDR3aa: CASSLVGTDREETQYF
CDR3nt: TGCGCCAGCAGCTTGGTTGGGACAGATAGGGAAGAGACCCAGTACTTC

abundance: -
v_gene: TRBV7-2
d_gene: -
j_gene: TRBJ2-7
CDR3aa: CASSLLRGTAYEQYF
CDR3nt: TGTGCCAGCAGCTTATTACGGGGGACAGCCTACGAGCAGTACTTC

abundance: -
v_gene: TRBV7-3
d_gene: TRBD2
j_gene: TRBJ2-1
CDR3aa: CASSWSGSSYNEQFF
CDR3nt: TGTGCCAGCAGCTGGAGCGGGAGCTCCTACAATGAGCAGTTCTTC

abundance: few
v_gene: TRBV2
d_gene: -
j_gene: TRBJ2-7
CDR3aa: CASTPKRGYEQYF
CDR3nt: TGTGCCAGCACCCCCAAGAGGGGGTACGAGCAGTACTTC

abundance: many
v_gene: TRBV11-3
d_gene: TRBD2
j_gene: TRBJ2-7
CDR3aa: CATSLGGSMYEQYF
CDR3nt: TGTGCCACCAGCTTAGGCGGGAGCATGTACGAGCAGTACTTC

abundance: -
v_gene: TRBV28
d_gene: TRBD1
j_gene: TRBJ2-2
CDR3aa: CASSSGGANTGELFF
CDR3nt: TGTGCCAGCAGTTCAGGGGGCGCGAACACCGGGGAGCTGTTTTTT

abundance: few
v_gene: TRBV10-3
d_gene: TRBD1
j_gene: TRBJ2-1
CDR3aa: CAISGGGLDEQFF
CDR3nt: TGTGCCATCAGTGGAGGGGGCCTCGATGAGCAGTTCTTC

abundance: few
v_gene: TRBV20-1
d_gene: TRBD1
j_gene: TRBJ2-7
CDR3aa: CSARTLDRGGYEQYF
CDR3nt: TGCAGTGCTAGGACCCTGGACAGGGGAGGGTACGAGCAGTACTTC

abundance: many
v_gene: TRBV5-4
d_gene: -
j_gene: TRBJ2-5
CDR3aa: CASSLDARVYQETQYF
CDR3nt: TGTGCCAGCAGCTTGGATGCCAGGGTTTACCAAGAGACCCAGTACTTC

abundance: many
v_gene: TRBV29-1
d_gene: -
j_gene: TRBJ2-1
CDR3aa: CSVSRGGTTSNEQFF
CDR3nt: TGCAGCGTTTCGAGGGGGGGAACCACAAGCAATGAGCAGTTCTTC

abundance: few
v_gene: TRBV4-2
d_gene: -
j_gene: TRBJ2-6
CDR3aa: CASSQDQRVSGANVLTF
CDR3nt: TGTGCCAGCAGCCAAGATCAACGGGTCTCTGGGGCCAACGTCCTGACTTTC

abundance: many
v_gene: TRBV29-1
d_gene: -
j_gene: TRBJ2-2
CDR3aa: CSVVGSGPGELFF
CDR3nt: TGCAGCGTTGTGGGTAGCGGTCCTGGGGAGCTGTTTTTT

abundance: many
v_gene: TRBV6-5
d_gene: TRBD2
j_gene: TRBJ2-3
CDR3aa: CASSYVDSGSTDTQYF
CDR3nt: TGTGCCAGCAGTTACGTTGATAGCGGGAGTACAGATACGCAGTATTTT

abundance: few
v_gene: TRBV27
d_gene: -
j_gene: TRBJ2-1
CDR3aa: CASSLSTWDEQFF
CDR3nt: TGTGCCAGCAGTTTATCGACTTGGGATGAGCAGTTCTTC

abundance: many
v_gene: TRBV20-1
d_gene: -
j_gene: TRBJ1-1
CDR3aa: CSASPDRNTEAFF
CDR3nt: TGCAGTGCTAGTCCGGACAGGAACACTGAAGCTTTCTTT

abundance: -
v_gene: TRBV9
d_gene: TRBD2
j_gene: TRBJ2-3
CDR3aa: CASSVEPAGVWDTQYF
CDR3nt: TGTGCCAGCAGCGTAGAGCCAGCGGGAGTATGGGATACGCAGTATTTT

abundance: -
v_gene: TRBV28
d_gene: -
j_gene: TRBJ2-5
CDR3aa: CASRQGRRGYQETQYF
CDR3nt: TGTGCCAGCAGACAGGGTAGAAGGGGGTACCAAGAGACCCAGTACTTC

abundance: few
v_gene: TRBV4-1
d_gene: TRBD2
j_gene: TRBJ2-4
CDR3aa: CASSRHPGAGGKPIQYF
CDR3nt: TGCGCCAGCAGCCGACACCCCGGAGCGGGAGGAAAACCAATTCAGTACTTC